The rows below give T cell receptor beta chains drawn from one sample of a study of T cell responses to AZD1222 COVID-19 vaccine. Data came from immunoSEQ multiplex PCR; TCRdb stores just in-frame clones and leaves some out. Among about 99,000 clones listed, 85% to 95% were seen once. The sample in question was peripheral blood, obtained on day 0 of AZD1222 vaccination. These receptors originate from an adult in good health. CDR3s include the opening cysteine and the closing phenylalanine or tryptophan. D genes are given only for firm matches. Not every row has a clone size; where given, it reads once, few, many or a size class.

D	V	J	size	DNA	CDR3
NA	TRBV19	TRBJ2-3	NA	TGTGCCAGTAGGCCCACCCGGGTGAACACAGATACGCAGTATTTT	CASRPTRVNTDTQYF
NA	TRBV5-4	TRBJ1-6	NA	TGTGCCAGCAGCACGGTGAATTCACCCCTCCACTTT	CASSTVNSPLHF
NA	TRBV19	TRBJ1-1	NA	TGTGCCAGTAGGGGGAGGGGATTTGTTAACACTGAAGCTTTCTTT	CASRGRGFVNTEAFF
NA	TRBV21-1	TRBJ1-5	NA	TGTGCCAGCAGCAAAGGTGGGGGCGGGGGCGTTTACCAGCCCCAGCATTTT	CASSKGGGGGVYQPQHF
TRBD1	TRBV5-4	TRBJ2-6	NA	TGTGCCAGCAGCCCTGGGACAGGGGTATCCGGGGCCAACGTCCTGACTTTC	CASSPGTGVSGANVLTF
NA	TRBV29-1	TRBJ2-2	NA	TGCAGCGTTGAAGATCTTCCACGGGGGCATCCGGACATCAACACCGGGGAGCTGTTTTTT	CSVEDLPRGHPDINTGELFF
NA	TRBV5-1	TRBJ2-7	NA	TGCGCCAGCAGCTTGCAACAGGTGGGCTACGAGCAGTACTTC	CASSLQQVGYEQYF
NA	TRBV27	TRBJ1-5	NA	TGTGCCAGCAGTTTAGTATTCAATCGGGGCAATCAGCCCCAGCATTTT	CASSLVFNRGNQPQHF
NA	TRBV27	TRBJ2-7	NA	TGTGCCAGCAGTTTTGCCGGCACCCACTACGAGCAGTACTTC	CASSFAGTHYEQYF
TRBD1	TRBV5-1	TRBJ2-1	NA	TGCGCCAGCAGCTTAAGTCAGGGGGCGAATGAGCAGTTCTTC	CASSLSQGANEQFF
NA	TRBV6-5	TRBJ1-2	NA	TGTGCCACCTCCCCGGGAAGTGGCTACACCTTC	CATSPGSGYTF
NA	TRBV9	TRBJ2-6	NA	TGTGCCAGCAGCATGGACTTTGGGGCCAACGTCCTGACTTTC	CASSMDFGANVLTF
NA	TRBV7-9	TRBJ2-5	NA	TGTGCCAGCAGCCCGACAGCTAATCCGGAGACCCAGTACTTC	CASSPTANPETQYF
TRBD1	TRBV12-5	TRBJ2-7	NA	TGTGCTAGTGGTACCTCGGTAGGGGGCCCCTACGAGCAGTACTTC	CASGTSVGGPYEQYF
NA	TRBV5-6	TRBJ2-7	NA	TGTGCCAGCAGCTTGGACAGGGTGGCCTACGAGCAGTACTTC	CASSLDRVAYEQYF
TRBD1	TRBV5-6	TRBJ1-5	once	TGTGCCAGCAGCTCCAACGGATGGGACAGGGATTCTCAGCCCCAGCATTTT	CASSSNGWDRDSQPQHF
NA	TRBV15	TRBJ2-5	NA	TGTGCCACCAGCTCCCGCTCACCAGAGACCCAGTACTTC	CATSSRSPETQYF
TRBD2	TRBV28	TRBJ2-2	NA	TGTGCCAGCAGTTTAGCGGGAGGGCCCGGGGAGCTGTTTTTT	CASSLAGGPGELFF
TRBD1	TRBV18	TRBJ1-5	NA	TGTGCCAGCTCACCACCGGGACAGGTCAATCAGCCCCAGCATTTT	CASSPPGQVNQPQHF
NA	TRBV9	TRBJ2-7	once	TGTGCCAGCAGCCCACTAGGGCTTAGCTACGAGCAGTACTTC	CASSPLGLSYEQYF
NA	TRBV29-1	TRBJ2-2	NA	TGCAGCGTTGACGTGGGTTCCAACACCGGGGAGCTGTTTTTT	CSVDVGSNTGELFF
NA	TRBV11-2	TRBJ2-1	NA	TGTGCCAGCAGCTTTGGGTCTAGTGGAGGCTATGAGCAGTTCTTC	CASSFGSSGGYEQFF
NA	TRBV7-2	TRBJ1-5	NA	TGTGCCAGCAGCTCGGAAGGACATAGCAATCAGCCCCAGCATTTT	CASSSEGHSNQPQHF
NA	TRBV10-3	TRBJ1-5	NA	TGTGCCATCAAAGAAGGGTTAGGAGGGGATCAGCCCCAGCATTTT	CAIKEGLGGDQPQHF
NA	TRBV29-1	TRBJ1-1	NA	TGCAGCGTTGCCTTCGACGGAAGTCGGAACACTGAAGCTTTCTTT	CSVAFDGSRNTEAFF
NA	TRBV2	TRBJ1-1	NA	TGTGCCAGCAGGGTTGGACATTCAATCCCTGAAGCTTTCTTT	CASRVGHSIPEAFF
TRBD2	TRBV4-3	TRBJ2-7	NA	TGCGCCAGCAGCGGACAACTAGCGGGGCCGTACGAGCAGTACTTC	CASSGQLAGPYEQYF
TRBD1	TRBV18	TRBJ1-3	NA	TGTGCCAGCTCTTCGATTGCCGGGACAGGGGGAACGTCTGGAAACACCATATATTTT	CASSSIAGTGGTSGNTIYF
NA	TRBV2	TRBJ2-3	NA	TGTGCCAGCAGTTTAGGACCTAATACGCAGTATTTT	CASSLGPNTQYF
TRBD2	TRBV6-4	TRBJ2-1	NA	TGTGCCAGCAGTGACGGCGGGAGGGAGAATGAGCAGTTCTTC	CASSDGGRENEQFF
TRBD1	TRBV6-5	TRBJ2-5	NA	TGTGCCAGCAGTTCGACAGGGAGAGCAGAGACCCAGTACTTC	CASSSTGRAETQYF
TRBD1	TRBV19	TRBJ1-1	NA	TGTGCCAGTAAATCAGGGACAGCCCTGAACACTGAAGCTTTCTTT	CASKSGTALNTEAFF
NA	TRBV11-3	TRBJ2-1	NA	TGTGCCAGCAGCTTTACGGGAAGCTCCTACAATGAGCAGTTCTTC	CASSFTGSSYNEQFF
TRBD1	TRBV12-3/TRBV12-4	TRBJ1-2	once	TGTGCCAGCACCCCAGGGACAGGGGATGGCTACACCTTC	CASTPGTGDGYTF
NA	TRBV5-1	TRBJ2-1	NA	TGCGCCAGCAGCCTCGCTAGCGTAGGGAGCTCCTACAATGAGCAGTTCTTC	CASSLASVGSSYNEQFF
TRBD1	TRBV3-1/TRBV3-2	TRBJ2-7	NA	TGTGCCAGCAGCCTCCGGACAGGGTCCTACGAGCAGTACTTC	CASSLRTGSYEQYF
TRBD1	TRBV9	TRBJ2-7	NA	TGTGCCAGCAGCGTAGGACAGGGTCAAGGGCAGTACTTC	CASSVGQGQGQYF
TRBD1	TRBV4-1	TRBJ2-1	NA	TGCGCCAGCAGCCAAGCTCCCAGGGGGCGCTGGACTGGCTACAATGAGCAGTTCTTC	CASSQAPRGRWTGYNEQFF
TRBD1	TRBV5-1	TRBJ2-5	NA	TGCGCCAGCAGCCTATCAGGGGGCGGGCAAGAGACCCAGTACTTC	CASSLSGGGQETQYF
NA	TRBV28	TRBJ1-1	NA	TGTGCCAGCTTGGAACTTGGGGCCGACACTGAAGCTTTCTTT	CASLELGADTEAFF
NA	TRBV7-2	TRBJ2-3	NA	TGTGCCAGCAGGAACCGGGAACTTAACACAGATACGCAGTATTTT	CASRNRELNTDTQYF
TRBD1	TRBV7-8	TRBJ1-5	NA	TGTGCCAGCGGTAGACAGGGCGATAATCAGCCCCAGCATTTT	CASGRQGDNQPQHF
NA	TRBV12-1	TRBJ1-6	NA	TGTGCCAGCAGCCTGCCGTCGACTTTGGACTATAATTCACCCCTCCACTTT	CASSLPSTLDYNSPLHF
NA	TRBV30	TRBJ1-6	NA	TGTGCCTGGAGTGTACAGGTTTCACCCCTCCACTTT	CAWSVQVSPLHF
NA	TRBV5-5	TRBJ1-3	NA	TGTGCCAGCAGCTTAGGGGGTGACTCTGGAAACACCATATATTTT	CASSLGGDSGNTIYF
NA	TRBV3-1/TRBV3-2	TRBJ2-7	NA	TGTGCCAGCAGTTACGGCTCCTACGAGCAGTACTTC	CASSYGSYEQYF
TRBD2	TRBV28	TRBJ2-5	NA	TGTGCCAGCAGGTCTCCTAGCGGGAGCCAAGAGACCCAGTACTTC	CASRSPSGSQETQYF
NA	TRBV12-3/TRBV12-4	TRBJ1-5	NA	TGTGCCACGCAGGGGACCCTCAATCAGCCCCAGCATTTT	CATQGTLNQPQHF
NA	TRBV27	TRBJ1-1	NA	TGTGCCAGCAGTTTAATCGACAGTATGAACACTGAAGCTTTCTTT	CASSLIDSMNTEAFF
NA	TRBV18	TRBJ1-3	NA	TGTGCCAGCTCACCGTTCGGAAACACCATATATTTT	CASSPFGNTIYF
NA	TRBV2	TRBJ1-5	few	TGTGCCAGCAGTGGAAGGACAGATAGCAATCAGCCCCAGCATTTT	CASSGRTDSNQPQHF
TRBD2	TRBV2	TRBJ2-2	NA	TGTGCCAGCGAACCCGGGACTAGCGGGAGAAGGGGCACCGGGGAGCTGTTTTTT	CASEPGTSGRRGTGELFF
NA	TRBV2	TRBJ2-7	NA	TGTGCCAGCATATCATCCACAGTCTCAGCCTACGAGCAGTACTTC	CASISSTVSAYEQYF